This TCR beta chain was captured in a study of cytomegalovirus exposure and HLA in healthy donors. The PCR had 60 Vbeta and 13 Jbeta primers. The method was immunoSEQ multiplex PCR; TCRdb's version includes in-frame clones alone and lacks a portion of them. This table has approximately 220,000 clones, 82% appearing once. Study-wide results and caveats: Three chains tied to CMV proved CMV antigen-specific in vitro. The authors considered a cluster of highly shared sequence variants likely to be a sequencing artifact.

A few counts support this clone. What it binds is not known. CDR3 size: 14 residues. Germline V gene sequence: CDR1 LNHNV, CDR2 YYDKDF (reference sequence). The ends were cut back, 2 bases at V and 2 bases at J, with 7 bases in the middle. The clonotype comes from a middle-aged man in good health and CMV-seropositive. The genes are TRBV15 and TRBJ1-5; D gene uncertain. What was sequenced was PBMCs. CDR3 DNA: TGTGCCACCAGCAGAAGGAGCGGCAATCAGCCCCAGCATTTT. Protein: CATSRRSGNQPQHF. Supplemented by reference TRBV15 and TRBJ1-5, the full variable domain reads DAMVIQNPRYQVTQFGKPVTLSCSQTLNHNVMYWYQQKSSQAPKLLFHYYDKDFNNEADTPDNFQSRRPNTSFCFLDIRSPGLGDTAMYLCATSRRSGNQPQHFGDGTRLSIL.